The 4 T cell receptor beta chains below come from one sample, sequenced in a study of blood T cell repertoires in COVID-19. TCRdb keeps only in-frame clones here, not all; method: immunoSEQ multiplex PCR. Here the sample spans about 150,000 clones, around 80% being singletons. Sequenced: peripheral blood. Source of these receptors: a man in his fifties or sixties with acute or convalescent COVID-19.

This sequence joins TRBV28 and TRBJ2-2, with a possible D match to TRBD2 (7 bases). Trimming cost V 2 bases and J 11 bases, with 15 bases left between them. This CDR3 region has 14 residues. The V gene's germline CDR1 is MDHEN and CDR2 SYDVKM. The CDR3 nucleotides read TGTGCCAGCAGTTTAAGGGGGGGAGCGGGAGAGCTGTTTTTT. Amino acids: CASSLRGGAGELFF. The full variable domain, completed using reference TRBV28 and TRBJ2-2, is DVKVTQSSRYLVKRTGEKVFLECVQDMDHENMFWYRQDPGLGLRLIYFSYDVKMKEKGDIPEGYSVSREKKERFSLILESASTNQTSMYLCASSLRGGAGELFFGEGSRLTVL.

The rearrangement links TRBV24-1 to TRBJ2-7; 7 positions agree with TRBD2. J gave up 2 bases and V 3 bases, and 12 bases lay outside the gene matches. The germline CDR1 and CDR2 sequences are KGHDR and SFDVKD. CDR3 length: 17 amino acids. The CDR3 reads CATSDPNGGGPPYEQYF. CDR3 in DNA: TGTGCCACCAGTGATCCGAACGGGGGAGGGCCACCCTACGAGCAGTACTTC.

This clone was found once. The chain links TRBV6-5 to TRBJ1-1; possibly TRBD1 for D (5 bases). Germline V gives CDR1 MNHEY, CDR2 SVGAGI. The length of the CDR3 is 13 residues. V lost 8 bases and J 6 bases, leaving 16 bases between the germline ends. The CDR3 DNA follows: TGTGCCAGCGGCAGGGAGGTAAGGGCTGAAGCTTTCTTT. It specifies CASGREVRAEAFF.

The chain couples TRBV7-2 to TRBJ1-2; TRBD1 agrees at 8 bases. This CDR3 comprises 15 residues. The trim removed 1 base at V and 4 bases at J, leaving 5 bases unmatched. Germline V gene lookup returns CDR1 SGHTA and CDR2 FQGNSA. The CDR3 coding sequence is TGTGCCAGCAGCTTAGGCAGGGGGCCGGGCTATGGCTACACCTTC. Protein product: CASSLGRGPGYGYTF.